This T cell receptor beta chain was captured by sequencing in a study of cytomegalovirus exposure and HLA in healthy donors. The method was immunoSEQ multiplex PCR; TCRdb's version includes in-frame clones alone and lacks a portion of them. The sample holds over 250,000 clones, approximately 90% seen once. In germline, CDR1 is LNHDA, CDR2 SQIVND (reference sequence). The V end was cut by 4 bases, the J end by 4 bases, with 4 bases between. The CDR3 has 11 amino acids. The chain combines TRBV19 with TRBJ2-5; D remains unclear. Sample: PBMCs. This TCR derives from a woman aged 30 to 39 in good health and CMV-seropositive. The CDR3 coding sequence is TGTGCCAGTAGTAGAGGAGAGACCCAGTACTTC. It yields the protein CASSRGETQYF. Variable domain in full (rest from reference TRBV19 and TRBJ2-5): DGGITQSPKYLFRKEGQNVTLSCEQNLNHDAMYWYRQDPGQGLRLIYYSQIVNDFQKGDIAEGYSVSREKKESFPLTVTSAQKNPTAFYLCASSRGETQYFGPGTRLLVL.